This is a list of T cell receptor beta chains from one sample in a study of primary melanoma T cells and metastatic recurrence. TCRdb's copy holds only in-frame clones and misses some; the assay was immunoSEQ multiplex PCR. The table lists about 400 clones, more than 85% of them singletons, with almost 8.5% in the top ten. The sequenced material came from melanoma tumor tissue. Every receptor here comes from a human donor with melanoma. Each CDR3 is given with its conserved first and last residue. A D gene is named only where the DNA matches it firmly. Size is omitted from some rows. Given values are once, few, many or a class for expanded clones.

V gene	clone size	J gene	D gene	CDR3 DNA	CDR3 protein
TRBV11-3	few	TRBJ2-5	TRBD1	TGTGCCAGCAGCCCCCGACAGGGTCGGGTGGGGGAGACCCAGTACTTC	CASSPRQGRVGETQYF
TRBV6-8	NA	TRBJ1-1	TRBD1	TGTGCCAGCTTGGGACAGGGATGGGAAGCTTTCTTT	CASLGQGWEAFF
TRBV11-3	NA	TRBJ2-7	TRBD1	TGTGCCAGCAGCATCGGACAGGGGGATACCTACGAGCAGTACTTC	CASSIGQGDTYEQYF
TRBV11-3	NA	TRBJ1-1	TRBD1	TGTGCCAGCAGCTTAGGCTACAGGGGGATGAACACTGAAGCTTTCTTT	CASSLGYRGMNTEAFF
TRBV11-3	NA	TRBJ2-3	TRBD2	TGTGCCAGCAGCTTGAATAGCGGGGGGAAAGATACGCAGTATTTT	CASSLNSGGKDTQYF
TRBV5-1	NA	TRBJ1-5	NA	TGCGCCAGCAGCTTGACAGGAATTGATAATCAGCCCCAGCATTTT	CASSLTGIDNQPQHF
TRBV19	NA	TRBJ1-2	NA	TGTGCCAGTATGGTGCAGGGCGGTGGTGGCTACACCTTC	CASMVQGGGGYTF
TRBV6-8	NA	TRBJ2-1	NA	TGTGCCAGCAGTCACCCCGGGACTTACTACAATGAGCAGTTCTTC	CASSHPGTYYNEQFF
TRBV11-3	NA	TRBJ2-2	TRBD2	TGTGCCAGCAGCTTAGAGGGGACTAGCGGGAGAGGCGGGGAGCTGTTTTTT	CASSLEGTSGRGGELFF
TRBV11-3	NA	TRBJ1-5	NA	TGTGCCAGCACCGTGACGGCAGTTTGCAATCAGCCCCAGCATTTT	CASTVTAVCNQPQHF
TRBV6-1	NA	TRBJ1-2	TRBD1	TGTGCCAGCAGTGAAGGGACAGGGTTGAGCGGCTACACCTTT	CASSEGTGLSGYTF
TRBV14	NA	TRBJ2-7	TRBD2	TGTGCCAGCAGCCTAGCGGGAGCAAACGAGCAGTACTTC	CASSLAGANEQYF
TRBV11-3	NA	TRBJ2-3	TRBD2	TGTGCCAGCAGCTATGACGGACTAGGGATTGGAGATACGCAGTATTTT	CASSYDGLGIGDTQYF
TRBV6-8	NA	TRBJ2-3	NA	TGTGCCAGCAGTGGGGCCCAGTGGGATACGCAGTATTTT	CASSGAQWDTQYF
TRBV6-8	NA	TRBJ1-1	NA	TGTGCCAGTTATCTCGGCAGGAACACTGAAGCTTTCTTT	CASYLGRNTEAFF
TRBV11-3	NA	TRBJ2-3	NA	TGTGCCAGCAGCTTAGTCGCGGGGCCCGCCACAGATACGCAGTATTTT	CASSLVAGPATDTQYF
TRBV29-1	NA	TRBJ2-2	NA	TGCAGCGTTGAAGTACTACCTTCGAACACCGGGGAGCTGTTTTTT	CSVEVLPSNTGELFF
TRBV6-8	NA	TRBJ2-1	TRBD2	TGTGCCAGCAACACCGGACTAGCGGGGGGCCAGCAGTTCTTC	CASNTGLAGGQQFF
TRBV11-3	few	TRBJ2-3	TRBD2	TGTGCCAGCAGCTTACTAGCGGGGTTGGATACGCAGTATTTT	CASSLLAGLDTQYF
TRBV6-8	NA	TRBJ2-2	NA	TGTGCCGTAGGATTGGGGGGCATCGGGGAGCTGTTTTTT	CAVGLGGIGELFF